The clone carrying this T cell receptor beta chain was detected only a few times. The antigen is unknown. V lost 3 bases and J lost 8, with 16 bases in between. Germline loops: CDR1 MGHRA, CDR2 YSYEKL. The CDR3 is 15 residues long. Using RNA template, CDR3s of TCR alpha and beta were amplified with iRepertoire arm-PCR. Each CDR3 protein gets one entry after TCRdb re-called the multiplex PCR reads with MiXCR. The data contain 400,000 or so distinct CDR3 sequences, around 38% of them singletons. This sample is drawn from a study of glioma-infiltrating T cells. Study context: Before surgery, glioma patients received dexamethasone for at most six days. Study-level results: Shared blood CDR3 signature motifs marked patients with low tissue-blood divergence. Only very few CDR3 sequences appeared in both tissue and blood. Gliomas, especially low-grade, showed above-expected tissue-blood divergence; non-neoplastic patients showed below.

The sample was glioma tissue, nonneoplastic brain tissue, or PBMCs (not recorded which). The receptor's source is a human donor with low-grade glioma or glioblastoma, undergoing nonglioma brain surgery, or in good health (not recorded which). V gene TRBV4-1 combines with J gene TRBJ1-4; D unresolved. This chain's CDR3 is CASSHLHPKGEKLFF. The CDR3 DNA reads as TGCGCCAGCAGCCACCTTCACCCCAAGGGAGAAAAACTGTTTTTT.